This entry is about one T cell receptor beta chain. Antigen unknown. The entry originates in a study of cytomegalovirus exposure and HLA in healthy donors. Study-wide results and caveats: CMV serostatus was the sole immune exposure data available.

V shed 4 bases and J shed 5 bases, with 10 bases lying between them. Per germline, CDR1 SGDLS and CDR2 YYNGEE. The CDR3 consists of 13 residues. Vbeta (60) and Jbeta (13) primers were used in the PCR. Per the authors' pipeline: In a later analysis, of roughly 73 million unique beta chains, roughly 10 million appeared in at least two donors. Repertoires were generated with immunoSEQ multiplex PCR, while TCRdb's copy carries only in-frame clones and drops some. D and trimming were read from the DNA, whereas the V and J calls and clone size are those reported in that table. The sample has 30,000 to 35,000 clones, and its top ten clones hold about 3%.

This clonotype originated in a woman aged 40 to 49 in good health and CMV-seropositive. The genes are TRBV9 and TRBJ1-5; D is unresolved. Sequencing was done on a sample of PBMCs. CDR3 in DNA: TGTGCCAGCAGCTCCGACGGGGATCAGCCCCAGCATTTT. Translating gives CASSSDGDQPQHF.